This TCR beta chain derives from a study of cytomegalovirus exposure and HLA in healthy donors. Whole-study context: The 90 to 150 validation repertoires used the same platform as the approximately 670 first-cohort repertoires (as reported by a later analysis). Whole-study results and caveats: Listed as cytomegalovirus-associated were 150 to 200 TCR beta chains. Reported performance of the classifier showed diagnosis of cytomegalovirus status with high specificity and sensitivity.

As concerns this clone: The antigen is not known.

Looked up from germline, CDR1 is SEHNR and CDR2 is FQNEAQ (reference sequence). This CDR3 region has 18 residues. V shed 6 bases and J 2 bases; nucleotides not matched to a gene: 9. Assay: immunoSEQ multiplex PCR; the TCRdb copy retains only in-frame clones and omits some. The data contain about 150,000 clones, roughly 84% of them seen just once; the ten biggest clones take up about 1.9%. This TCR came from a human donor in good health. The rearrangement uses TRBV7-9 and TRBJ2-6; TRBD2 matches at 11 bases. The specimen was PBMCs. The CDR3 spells CASSSLAGGSTGANVLTF. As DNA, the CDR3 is TGTGCCAGCAGTTCGCTAGCGGGAGGATCGACTGGGGCCAACGTCCTGACTTTC.